The 10 T cell receptor beta chains in this list originate from one sample, sequenced in a study of shared clonotypes between healthy human individuals. The repertoire was sequenced with immunoSEQ multiplex PCR; TCRdb's copy has only in-frame clones and lacks some. The sample has 2 million to 2.5 million clones, roughly 93% seen once. The sample comprised naive CD4+ T cells from PBMCs. Subset given: CD45RA+ positively selected. Receptor source: a young man in good health. Some clones in this sample may be carry-over from other donors' samples.

This chain links TRBV28 with TRBJ2-5; no clear D. This CDR3 is built from 14 residues. Trimming cost V 3 bases and J 7 bases, with 15 bases left between them. Germline V CDR1 and CDR2: MDHEN, SYDVKM. In DNA, the CDR3 is TGTGCCAGCAGTTTCCGAGGATTAGACGGGACCCAGTACTTC. Its protein product is CASSFRGLDGTQYF.

The gene calls are TRBV28 and TRBJ1-4; D gene uncertain. The CDR3 contains 17 residues. The ends were cut back, 2 bases at V and 5 bases at J, with 18 bases in the middle. Looked up from germline, CDR1 is MDHEN and CDR2 is SYDVKM. Written as DNA, the CDR3 is TGTGCCAGCAGTTTAGGTTCCGGACGGTTTATAAATGAAAAACTGTTTTTT. It translates to CASSLGSGRFINEKLFF.

The chain joins TRBV5-4 to TRBJ2-7, with a possible D match to TRBD1 (6 bases). The V end lost 1 base, the J end lost 7 bases, and 15 bases lay between the germline ends. The CDR3 sequence is 14 residues long. Looked up from germline, CDR1 is SGHNT and CDR2 is YYREEE (reference sequence). CDR3 sequence: CASSLPGPRGEQYF. CDR3 DNA sequence: TGTGCCAGCAGCTTGCCGGGGCCGAGGGGGGAGCAGTACTTC.

This chain connects TRBV5-1 to TRBJ2-7; D unclear. The V gene lost 0 bases and the J gene lost 1 base, with 14 bases spanning the gap. Germline CDR1 reads SGHRS; CDR2 reads YFSETQ. The CDR3 is 16 residues long. This chain's CDR3 is CASSLALTTQSYEQYF. CDR3 bases: TGCGCCAGCAGCTTGGCCCTAACGACACAGTCCTACGAGCAGTACTTC.

This sequence joins TRBV9 and TRBJ2-2; either TRBD1 or TRBD2 may supply D (6 bases each). Looked up from germline, CDR1 is SGDLS and CDR2 is YYNGEE. V shed 3 bases and J shed 2 bases, with 11 bases lying between them. The CDR3 extends over 15 amino acids. Here the CDR3 DNA reads TGTGCCAGCAGCGCCGTGGGGGGCAACACCGGGGAGCTGTTTTTT. Its translation: CASSAVGGNTGELFF.

This chain connects TRBV5-5 to TRBJ1-3; D is unresolved. The CDR3 consists of 14 residues. Germline lookup yields CDR1 SGHKS and CDR2 YYEKEE (reference sequence). V lost 3 bases and J 0 bases, leaving 7 bases between the germline ends. The CDR3 region has the DNA TGTGCCAGCAGCTATCAGGTCTCTGGAAACACCATATATTTT. Its protein is CASSYQVSGNTIYF.

The chain combines TRBV4-2 with TRBJ2-1; 9 nucleotides agree with TRBD2. Germline V gene data show CDR1 as LGHNA and CDR2 as YNFKEQ. The trim removed 3 bases at V and 6 bases at J, leaving 9 bases unmatched. The CDR3 spans 16 residues. The CDR3 sequence is CASSHLALAGTNEQFF. The CDR3 DNA is TGTGCCAGCAGCCACCTAGCGCTAGCGGGAACCAATGAGCAGTTCTTC.

This clone was seen only once. The chain links TRBV5-4 to TRBJ2-1; 10 bases agree with TRBD2. V shed 2 bases and J 13 bases; nucleotides not matched to a gene: 6. CDR1 is SGHNT and CDR2 is YYREEE in the germline V gene (reference sequence). The CDR3 has 13 amino acids. CDR3 loop: CASSFLAGVGQFF. The CDR3 DNA reads as TGTGCCAGCAGCTTTCTAGCGGGAGTTGGCCAGTTCTTC.

This chain uses TRBV28 with TRBJ2-7; D unresolved. Germline values: CDR1 MDHEN, CDR2 SYDVKM. The CDR3 covers 13 residues. The V end was cut by 5 bases, the J end by 3 bases, with 11 bases between. The CDR3, as DNA: TGTGCCAGCAGTCCTAATTTATTCTACGAGCAGTACTTC. It codes for CASSPNLFYEQYF.

In nucleotides, the CDR3 is TGTGCCAGTAGTATGGCGGGAGCCTCCTACAATGAGCAGTTCTTC. As protein: CASSMAGASYNEQFF. This chain joins TRBV19 and TRBJ2-1; TRBD2 matches 7 bases. CDR1 is LNHDA, CDR2 SQIVND, per germline (reference sequence). The CDR3 covers 15 residues. V lost 3 bases, J lost 0 bases, and 2 bases stayed unmatched.